The 18 T cell receptor beta chains below were found in one sample sequenced in a study of CD8 T cells in Susac syndrome. Random hexamers primed reverse transcription of about 0.5 to 1 ug RNA. TCRdb itself ran the immunoSEQ multiplex PCR reads through MiXCR, one entry per CDR3 protein. The data contain around 200,000 distinct CDR3 sequences, about 95% of them singletons. Sequencing input: CD4+ T cells from PBMCs. The source of these receptors is a human donor in good health.

The chain is built from TRBV12-3 or TRBV12-4 and TRBJ1-4, with no clear D. The CDR3 runs to 14 residues. Trimming took 7 bases from V and 16 from J, leaving 25 bases between them. This CDR3 reads CASTIGSTLSGKFF. Here the CDR3 DNA reads TGTGCCAGCACCATTGGGTCGACACTGAGCGGAAAGTTTTTT.

V usage is TRBV12-3 or TRBV12-4 and J usage is TRBJ2-4; 7 positions match TRBD2. The CDR3 is 16 amino acids. V gave up 3 bases and J gave up 0 bases; unmatched junction bases: 5. CDR3 sequence (DNA): TGTGCCAGCAGTTTGGGGCGGGAGCGAGCCAAAAACATTCAGTACTTC. Translated, it gives CASSLGRERAKNIQYF.

The V call is TRBV29-1, the J call TRBJ2-7; possible D gene TRBD1, 6 bases. With 5 bases removed from V and 4 bases from J, the gap between germline ends came to 12 bases. The CDR3 covers 12 residues. Germline V gene data show CDR1 as SQVTM and CDR2 as ANQGSEA. The DNA of the CDR3 is TGCAGCGTTATAAAGGGGGAATACGAGCAGTACTTC. It specifies CSVIKGEYEQYF.

The CDR3 sequence is CASSLWTGREQYV. For the CDR3, the DNA is TGTGCCAGCAGTTTATGGACAGGGAGAGAGCAGTACGTC. The chain employs TRBV28 and TRBJ2-7; TRBD1 matches at 7 bases. Germline CDR1 is MDHEN and CDR2 is SYDVKM. Unmatched junction bases numbered 3, after V lost 0 bases and J lost 7 bases. This CDR3 comprises 13 residues.

This rearrangement joins TRBV27 to TRBJ2-2; weak D call: TRBD1 (5 bases). CDR3 length: 14 amino acids. The V end lost 4 bases, the J end lost 4 bases, and 10 bases lay between the germline ends. CDR1 and CDR2 (germline): MNHEY, SMNVEV (reference sequence). The CDR3 region has the DNA TGTGCCAGCAGTTCCACAGGTTTCACCGGGGAGCTGTTTTTT. Its translation is CASSSTGFTGELFF.

This clonotype was seen once. V is TRBV24-1 and J is TRBJ2-3; D call uncertain. This CDR3 region has 14 residues. CDR1 is KGHDR, CDR2 SFDVKD, per germline. V was trimmed by 4 bases and J by 8 bases, leaving 15 bases between them. In nucleotides, the CDR3 is TGTGCCACCAGTGAGCGTACCCAAACCGGTACGCAGTATTTT. The encoded protein is CATSERTQTGTQYF.

The genes are TRBV7-9 and TRBJ2-1; TRBD1 matches at 9 bases. Germline assignment: CDR1 SEHNR and CDR2 FQNEAQ (reference sequence). The J segment lost 8 bases and the V segment lost 8 bases, leaving 13 bases of the junction unmatched. The CDR3 loop spans 15 amino acids. The CDR3 region has the DNA TGTGCCAGCCAATCCCCCGGGACAGGGTTCCATGAGCAGTTCTTC. Its translation: CASQSPGTGFHEQFF.

This chain links TRBV29-1 with TRBJ2-7; tentatively, D is TRBD2 (6 bases). Per germline, CDR1 SQVTM and CDR2 ANQGSEA. Between the trimmed V and J ends, which lost 4 bases and 3 bases, there was a span of 10 bases. The length of the CDR3 is 12 residues. This CDR3 is CSVATGGYEQYV. The DNA of the CDR3 is TGCAGCGTTGCCACCGGGGGCTACGAGCAGTACGTC.

The V gene is TRBV7-3, the J gene TRBJ2-3; TRBD2 is a possible D gene (6 bases). In germline, CDR1 is SGHTA, CDR2 FQGTGA. The V gene lost 3 bases and the J gene lost 3 bases, with 10 bases spanning the gap. The CDR3 consists of 14 residues. CDR3 amino acids: CASSLTRTTDTQYF. In DNA form, the CDR3 reads TGTGCCAGCAGCTTGACTAGAACTACAGATACGCAGTATTTT.

This sequence joins TRBV29-1 and TRBJ1-1; D remains unclear. V lost 2 bases and J 0 bases, leaving 10 bases between the germline ends. CDR3 length equals 14 residues. Germline CDR1 reads SQVTM; CDR2 reads ANQGSEA. CDR3 sequence: CSVEIPMVNTEAFF. The CDR3 DNA sequence: TGCAGCGTTGAAATTCCGATGGTGAACACTGAAGCTTTCTTT.

This clonotype was recorded only once. The chain couples TRBV29-1 to TRBJ2-1; TRBD1 might be the D (6 bases). CDR3 length: 14 residues. The V end lost 7 bases, the J end lost 6 bases, and 19 bases lay between the germline ends. Germline V CDR1 and CDR2: SQVTM, ANQGSEA. CDR3 DNA sequence: TGCAGCGGCCCGACGGACAGTTGGGGCAATGAGCAGTTCTTC. Protein: CSGPTDSWGNEQFF.

The chain recombines TRBV9 with TRBJ2-5; D is uncertain. The V end was cut by 0 bases, the J end by 3 bases, with 3 bases between. Germline V gene data show CDR1 as SGDLS and CDR2 as YYNGEE. The length of the CDR3 is 12 residues. The CDR3 is CASSVDEETQYF. In DNA, the CDR3 is TGTGCCAGCAGCGTAGACGAAGAGACCCAGTACTTC.

The J gene is TRBJ2-1, the V gene TRBV9, with 15 bases matching TRBD2. Germline lookup yields CDR1 SGDLS and CDR2 YYNGEE. This CDR3 is 17 amino acids long. V shed 4 bases, J shed 7 bases, and the junction held 9 bases outside the gene matches. CDR3 nucleotide sequence: TGTGCCAGCAGCCCCAGGACTAGCGGGGGGGCCAAAAATGAGCAGTTCTTC. Encoded protein: CASSPRTSGGAKNEQFF. Drawing the rest from reference TRBV9 and TRBJ2-1, the complete variable domain is DSGVTQTPKHLITATGQRVTLRCSPRSGDLSVYWYQQSLDQGLQFLIQYYNGEERAKGNILERFSAQQFPDLHSELNLSSLELGDSALYFCASSPRTSGGAKNEQFFGPGTRLTVL.

The V and J genes are TRBV12-3 or TRBV12-4 and TRBJ1-2, with D perhaps TRBD1 (5 bases). This CDR3 is 15 amino acids long. The ends were cut back, 5 bases at V and 5 bases at J, with 18 bases in the middle. CDR3 nucleotides: TGTGCCAGCAGTCCGCAAGCCAGTTCAGGGTATGGCTACACCTTC. This encodes CASSPQASSGYGYTF.

This chain links TRBV20-1 with TRBJ1-4; no definite D call. The ends were cut back, 0 bases at V and 7 bases at J, with 6 bases in the middle. The CDR3 contains 12 residues. The germline gives CDR1 DFQATT, CDR2 SNEGSKA (reference sequence). The CDR3 sequence: CSAREMREKLFF. CDR3 sequence (DNA): TGCAGTGCTAGAGAGATGCGTGAAAAACTGTTTTTT.

This chain joins TRBV5-4 and TRBJ2-3; 7 nucleotides match TRBD1. CDR1 is SGHNT, CDR2 YYREEE, per germline (reference sequence). V lost 0 bases, J lost 4 bases, and 2 bases stayed unmatched. This CDR3 region has 14 residues. CDR3 protein: CASSLGQGADTQYF. The CDR3 DNA follows: TGTGCCAGCAGCTTGGGACAGGGCGCAGATACGCAGTATTTT.

The chain recombines TRBV29-1 with TRBJ2-6; D is ambiguous. Germline CDR1 reads SQVTM; CDR2 reads ANQGSEA. The length of the CDR3 is 13 residues. V lost 4 bases to trimming and J lost 4 bases, with 8 bases between them. The DNA for the CDR3 is TGCAGCGTTGGTGTGTTGGGGGCCAACGTCCTGACTTTC. As protein: CSVGVLGANVLTF.

This clonotype occurred once. V gene TRBV3-1 combines with J gene TRBJ1-5, with D unclear. V gave up 5 bases and J gave up 3 bases, with 8 bases separating them. The CDR3 length is 13 residues. Germline loops: CDR1 LGHDT, CDR2 YNNKEL (reference sequence). This CDR3 reads CASSGRHNQPQHF. The CDR3 DNA reads as TGTGCCAGCAGCGGCAGACACAATCAGCCCCAGCATTTT.